The rows below give T cell receptor beta chains drawn from one sample of a study of blood T cell repertoires in COVID-19. Libraries were prepared by immunoSEQ multiplex PCR; TCRdb keeps only in-frame clonotypes and omits some of them. This sample has around 110,000 clones; less than 90% occur once, and the top ten carry about 4%. Sequencing was carried out using PBMCs or T cells enriched from blood (not recorded which). All receptors derive from a woman in her twenties or thirties who had recovered from COVID-19. Both conserved end residues are part of each CDR3. Fields, in order: clone size, J gene, V gene, D gene, CDR3 protein. A D gene is named only where the DNA matches it firmly. Not every row has a clone size; where given, it reads once, few, many or a size class.

abundance: -
j_gene: TRBJ2-1
v_gene: TRBV5-1
d_gene: TRBD2
CDR3aa: CASSSTGLAYNEQFF

abundance: -
j_gene: TRBJ2-3
v_gene: TRBV4-2
d_gene: TRBD2
CDR3aa: CASSHGSSGMGTDTQYF

abundance: -
j_gene: TRBJ1-6
v_gene: TRBV7-3
d_gene: -
CDR3aa: CASSLTISGQTYNSPLHF

abundance: -
j_gene: TRBJ2-3
v_gene: TRBV6-9
d_gene: TRBD2
CDR3aa: CASMWGTSRTRDTQYF

abundance: -
j_gene: TRBJ2-7
v_gene: TRBV18
d_gene: TRBD1
CDR3aa: CASSPLIGDSAEQYF

abundance: -
j_gene: TRBJ2-7
v_gene: TRBV18
d_gene: -
CDR3aa: CASSPGIVNDYEQYF

abundance: -
j_gene: TRBJ2-3
v_gene: TRBV7-2
d_gene: TRBD2
CDR3aa: CASSTRLAGHTDTQYF

abundance: -
j_gene: TRBJ1-5
v_gene: TRBV28
d_gene: TRBD1
CDR3aa: CASSFGPPIRRQGRYQPQHF

abundance: -
j_gene: TRBJ2-3
v_gene: TRBV28
d_gene: TRBD2
CDR3aa: CASSLGAGETDTQYF

abundance: -
j_gene: TRBJ2-7
v_gene: TRBV3-1/TRBV3-2
d_gene: -
CDR3aa: CASSPLLGNYEQYF

abundance: -
j_gene: TRBJ2-4
v_gene: TRBV7-9
d_gene: -
CDR3aa: CASSLDVTKNIQYF

abundance: -
j_gene: TRBJ1-4
v_gene: TRBV7-2
d_gene: -
CDR3aa: CASSLVWGGLGEKLFF

abundance: -
j_gene: TRBJ1-2
v_gene: TRBV20-1
d_gene: -
CDR3aa: CSASFVDGTLYGYTF

abundance: -
j_gene: TRBJ1-5
v_gene: TRBV14
d_gene: -
CDR3aa: CASSQDSGQPQHF

abundance: -
j_gene: TRBJ2-2
v_gene: TRBV7-7
d_gene: TRBD1
CDR3aa: CASSLDRDGELFF

abundance: -
j_gene: TRBJ2-5
v_gene: TRBV12-2
d_gene: -
CDR3aa: CASRSLLALQETQYF

abundance: -
j_gene: TRBJ1-1
v_gene: TRBV4-2
d_gene: -
CDR3aa: CASSQEVARGSTEAFF

abundance: -
j_gene: TRBJ1-5
v_gene: TRBV10-3
d_gene: TRBD1
CDR3aa: CAISRTGGEEPQHF

abundance: -
j_gene: TRBJ2-5
v_gene: TRBV15
d_gene: -
CDR3aa: CATSRDHYRVLQETQYF

abundance: -
j_gene: TRBJ2-5
v_gene: TRBV4-3
d_gene: -
CDR3aa: CASSHGMGLLRETQYF

abundance: few
j_gene: TRBJ2-1
v_gene: TRBV30
d_gene: -
CDR3aa: CAWSSTVVVQFF

abundance: -
j_gene: TRBJ1-2
v_gene: TRBV7-9
d_gene: -
CDR3aa: CASSPSQDYGYTF

abundance: -
j_gene: TRBJ1-2
v_gene: TRBV7-9
d_gene: TRBD1
CDR3aa: CASSSDGTGRGYTF

abundance: -
j_gene: TRBJ2-1
v_gene: TRBV27
d_gene: TRBD2
CDR3aa: CASRLAGEISYNEQFF

abundance: few
j_gene: TRBJ2-1
v_gene: TRBV5-4
d_gene: TRBD2
CDR3aa: CASSFLRGLGAYNEQFF

abundance: once
j_gene: TRBJ1-4
v_gene: TRBV2
d_gene: -
CDR3aa: CASSEAVFAVYSEKLFF

abundance: once
j_gene: TRBJ2-7
v_gene: TRBV5-1
d_gene: -
CDR3aa: CASSLSQGWSYEQYF

abundance: few
j_gene: TRBJ2-1
v_gene: TRBV7-3
d_gene: -
CDR3aa: CASSQGAYNEQFF

abundance: -
j_gene: TRBJ1-2
v_gene: TRBV29-1
d_gene: TRBD1
CDR3aa: CSGWTGDHYGYTF

abundance: -
j_gene: TRBJ2-7
v_gene: TRBV19
d_gene: TRBD1
CDR3aa: CASSIKQGTNYEQYF

abundance: -
j_gene: TRBJ2-7
v_gene: TRBV6-1
d_gene: -
CDR3aa: CASSETREEDEQYF

abundance: -
j_gene: TRBJ2-3
v_gene: TRBV4-3
d_gene: -
CDR3aa: CASSQSTDTQYF

abundance: -
j_gene: TRBJ1-1
v_gene: TRBV3-1/TRBV3-2
d_gene: TRBD1
CDR3aa: CASSPGQGITEAFF

abundance: -
j_gene: TRBJ2-1
v_gene: TRBV10-3
d_gene: -
CDR3aa: CAILGGRGNEQFF

abundance: -
j_gene: TRBJ2-7
v_gene: TRBV4-3
d_gene: -
CDR3aa: CASSQDSQGFYEQYF

abundance: once
j_gene: TRBJ1-1
v_gene: TRBV12-3/TRBV12-4
d_gene: -
CDR3aa: CASLAGTEAFF

abundance: once
j_gene: TRBJ1-1
v_gene: TRBV2
d_gene: -
CDR3aa: CASSQDTNTEAFF

abundance: -
j_gene: TRBJ1-2
v_gene: TRBV30
d_gene: TRBD1
CDR3aa: CAWSPDRIIYGYTF

abundance: -
j_gene: TRBJ2-7
v_gene: TRBV11-3
d_gene: TRBD2
CDR3aa: CASSPGTSGRSEQYF